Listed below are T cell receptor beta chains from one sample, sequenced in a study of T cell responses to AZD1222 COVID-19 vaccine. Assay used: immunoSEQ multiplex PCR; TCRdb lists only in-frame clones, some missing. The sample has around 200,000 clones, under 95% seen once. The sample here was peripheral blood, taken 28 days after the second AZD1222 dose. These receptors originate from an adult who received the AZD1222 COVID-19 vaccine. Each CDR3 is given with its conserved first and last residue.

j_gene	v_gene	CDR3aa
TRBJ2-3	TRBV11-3	CASTTDGVSTDTQYF
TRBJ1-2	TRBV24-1	CATSETSTYGYTF
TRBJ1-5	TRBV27	CASSLTGFNQPQHF
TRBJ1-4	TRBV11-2	CASGRGFGANEKLFF
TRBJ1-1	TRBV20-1	CSASFGKHTEAFF
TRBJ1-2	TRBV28	CASSPPGRTPGGYTF
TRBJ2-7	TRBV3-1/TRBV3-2	CASSQTGTSGTYYEQYF
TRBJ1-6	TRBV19	CASSIRGQASPLHF
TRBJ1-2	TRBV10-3	CAISESTGRDYGYTF
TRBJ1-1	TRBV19	CASSIWQTNTEAFF
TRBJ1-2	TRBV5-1	CASSLSGVYGYTF
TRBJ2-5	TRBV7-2	CASSLGLQETQYF
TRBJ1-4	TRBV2	CATRGRGEKLFF
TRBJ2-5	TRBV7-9	CASSLVWSGLRETQYF
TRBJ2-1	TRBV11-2	CASSLGLVVVAYNEQFF
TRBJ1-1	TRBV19	CASSIVTGAEAFF
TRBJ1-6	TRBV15	CATSRDSGGPYNSPLHF
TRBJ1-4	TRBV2	CASSRGTTNEKLFF
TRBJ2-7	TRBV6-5	CASRDRAPSYEQYF
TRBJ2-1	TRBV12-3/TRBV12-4	CASTNQGDPQFF
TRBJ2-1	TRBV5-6	CACHRDRLYNEQFF
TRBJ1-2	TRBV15	CATSRDADLGYGYTF
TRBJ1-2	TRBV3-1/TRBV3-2	CASSRRDRGNYGYTF
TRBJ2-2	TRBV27	CASGRTGGTGELFF
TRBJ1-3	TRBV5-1	CASSLTEFGNTIYF
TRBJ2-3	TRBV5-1	CASSLREGAGDTQYF
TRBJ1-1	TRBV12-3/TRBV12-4	CASSWTVNTEAFF
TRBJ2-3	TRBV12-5	CASGLQSIWDTQYF
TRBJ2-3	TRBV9	CASSSRGADLSTDTQYF
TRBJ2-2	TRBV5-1	CASSLVGAGELFF
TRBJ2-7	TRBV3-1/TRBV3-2	CATTSLGAGGGYEQYF
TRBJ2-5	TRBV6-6	CASSYPTDQETQYF
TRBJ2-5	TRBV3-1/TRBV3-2	CASRPTGTGKETQYF
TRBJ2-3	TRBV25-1	CASSASAGTDTQYF
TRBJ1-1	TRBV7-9	CASSSQGRTEAFF